The present entry profiles one T cell receptor beta chain with its context. This sample was included in a study of sequential checkpoint blockade in melanoma. Study information: First-line arms were nivolumab then ipilimumab, or the reverse, randomized 1:1. After both sequences, patients received maintenance nivolumab.

CDR1 and CDR2 (germline): SGHKS, YYEKEE (reference sequence). The CDR3 extends over 15 amino acids. The junction had 4 bases not matched to a gene; V was cut back by 0 bases and J by 4 bases. TCRdb's table, derived via immunoSEQ multiplex PCR, lists solely in-frame clones and lacks some. In the table there are about 12,000 clones, about 65% of which are singletons. Treatment indicated: randomized to nivolumab then ipilimumab (arm A) or the reverse (arm B). Patients had received no earlier DNA-damaging chemotherapy. From thawed PBMCs, live CD3+CD8+ cells negative for CD19 and CD56 were sorted. Sequencing was performed on CD8+ T cells sorted from blood (inferred from file names), taken from a patient given nivolumab and ipilimumab in sequence. The sequence derives from a human donor with melanoma. The genes are TRBV5-5 and TRBJ2-7; TRBD2 aligns across 10 bases. The CDR3 DNA reads as TGTGCCAGCAGCTTGGTTTCACTAGCGGGGTACGAGCAGTACTTC. Its protein product is CASSLVSLAGYEQYF.